Each of the 26 T cell receptor beta chains below was sequenced from the same sample in a study of blood T cell repertoires in COVID-19. Data came from immunoSEQ multiplex PCR; TCRdb stores just in-frame clones and leaves some out. The table records roughly 200,000 clones, 75% to 90% of them present only once. Specimen: peripheral blood. The origin of the receptors is a man aged 60 to 75 with acute or convalescent COVID-19.

The gene calls are TRBV7-6 and TRBJ2-1; 7 bases are a match to TRBD2. Trimming removed 0 bases from V and 6 bases from J; junction bases left unmatched: 8. The CDR3 length is 16 residues. CDR1 is SGHVS and CDR2 is FNYEAQ in the germline V gene. CDR3 in DNA: TGTGCCAGCAGCTTAGCGGCCAGCGGGGCCTTCAATGAGCAGTTCTTC. This encodes CASSLAASGAFNEQFF.

The chain links TRBV6-5 to TRBJ2-5; 10 nucleotides align to TRBD2. CDR1 is MNHEY and CDR2 is SVGAGI in the germline V gene. There are 15 residues in the CDR3. V shed 8 bases, J shed 0 bases, and the junction held 6 bases outside the gene matches. The CDR3 sequence: CASRSSGSYQETQYF. Here the CDR3 DNA reads TGTGCCAGCCGGTCTAGCGGGAGTTACCAAGAGACCCAGTACTTC.

The rearrangement joins TRBV6-1 to TRBJ1-5; TRBD1 is a possible D gene (5 bases). Germline V gives CDR1 MNHNS, CDR2 SASEGT. The ends were cut back, 0 bases at V and 6 bases at J, with 12 bases in the middle. CDR3 length: 15 residues. CDR3 in amino acids: CASSEAQVGGQPQHF. CDR3 nucleotide sequence: TGTGCCAGCAGTGAAGCTCAGGTGGGGGGTCAGCCCCAGCATTTT.

V usage is TRBV10-3 and J usage is TRBJ2-3; the D gene is possibly TRBD2 (6 bases). The CDR3 contains 15 residues. V shed 0 bases and J shed 4 bases, with 11 bases lying between them. Germline CDR1 and CDR2: ENHRY and SYGVKD. CDR3 loop: CAISESRRGADTQYF. Written as DNA, the CDR3 is TGTGCCATCAGTGAGTCGAGGAGGGGAGCAGATACGCAGTATTTT.

This clone was detected only a few times. This chain joins TRBV7-2 and TRBJ1-1; perhaps TRBD1 as D (5 bases). The CDR3 has 15 residues. CDR1 is SGHTA, CDR2 FQGNSA, per germline. Trimming left V 5 bases short and J 0 bases short, with 13 bases between. The CDR3 region is CASSASQTVNTEAFF. The CDR3 DNA follows: TGTGCCAGCAGCGCCAGTCAGACAGTGAACACTGAAGCTTTCTTT.

The chain is built from TRBV7-2 and TRBJ1-1; TRBD1 matches at 11 bases. CDR3 size: 15 residues. Trimming cost V 1 base and J 5 bases; bases outside gene matches: 3. Per germline, CDR1 SGHTA and CDR2 FQGNSA. In DNA, the CDR3 is TGTGCCAGCAGCTTAGAAGGGACAGGGGGGACTGAAGCTTTCTTT. It translates to CASSLEGTGGTEAFF.

The genes are TRBV6-1 and TRBJ1-4, with 8 nucleotides matching TRBD1. Per germline, CDR1 MNHNS and CDR2 SASEGT. This CDR3 region has 15 residues. Germline trimming cut 3 bases from V and 5 bases from J; bases unmatched to any gene: 5. CDR3 sequence reads: CASSEGTGRNEKLFF. The CDR3 bases are TGTGCCAGCAGTGAGGGGACAGGAAGAAATGAAAAACTGTTTTTT.

The CDR3 DNA follows: TGTGCCAGCAGTAGCCGGGGGGGATCCGACTATGGCTACACCTTC. The encoded protein is CASSSRGGSDYGYTF. The chain carries TRBV6-6 and TRBJ1-2, with D perhaps TRBD1 (5 bases). CDR1 and CDR2 (germline): MNHNY, SVGAGI (reference sequence). The CDR3 consists of 15 residues. V gave up 5 bases and J gave up 3 bases, with 16 bases separating them.

The V call is TRBV7-9, the J call TRBJ2-1; 11 bases align to TRBD1. Germline V gives CDR1 SEHNR, CDR2 FQNEAQ (reference sequence). CDR3 length equals 15 residues. Unmatched junction bases numbered 6, after V lost 5 bases and J lost 6 bases. DNA for the CDR3: TGTGCCAGCAGCCGAGAAGGGACAGGGGGCAATGAGCAGTTCTTC. Encoded protein: CASSREGTGGNEQFF.

This clone was seen more than once but under ten times. J is TRBJ1-3 and V is TRBV9; TRBD1 matches 9 bases. This CDR3 region has 16 residues. J lost 4 bases, V lost 0 bases, and 5 bases had no gene match. Germline V lookup: CDR1 SGDLS, CDR2 YYNGEE. CDR3 sequence reads: CASSVAGTGSGNTIYF. Here the CDR3 DNA reads TGTGCCAGCAGCGTAGCTGGGACAGGGTCCGGAAACACCATATATTTT. The full variable domain, completed using reference TRBV9 and TRBJ1-3, is DSGVTQTPKHLITATGQRVTLRCSPRSGDLSVYWYQQSLDQGLQFLIQYYNGEERAKGNILERFSAQQFPDLHSELNLSSLELGDSALYFCASSVAGTGSGNTIYFGEGSWLTVV.

This chain links TRBV5-1 with TRBJ2-3, with 8 bases identical to TRBD2. The CDR3 spans 14 residues. Germline V lookup: CDR1 SGHRS, CDR2 YFSETQ. V shed 4 bases, J shed 9 bases, and the junction held 10 bases outside the gene matches. The CDR3, as DNA: TGCGCCAGCAGCCATTACTCGCAGCGGGAGACGCAGTATTTT. Its translation is CASSHYSQRETQYF.

V usage is TRBV6-5 and J usage is TRBJ2-7; TRBD1 matches 8 bases. The CDR3 sequence is 15 residues long. V lost 0 bases and J lost 2; bases outside the gene matches: 3. CDR1 and CDR2 from the germline V gene are MNHEY and SVGAGI. The CDR3 region has the DNA TGTGCCAGCAGTTACTCGGGACAGGCTCCCTACGAGCAGTACTTC. Translation: CASSYSGQAPYEQYF.

The chain employs TRBV5-1 and TRBJ2-1, with 15 bases identical to TRBD2. The CDR3 has 19 residues. Germline V lookup: CDR1 SGHRS, CDR2 YFSETQ. The V gene end was trimmed by 6 bases and the J gene end by 3 bases; junction bases not matched to a gene: 13. CDR3 sequence: CASMLWTSGRAAHYNEQFF. CDR3 sequence (DNA): TGCGCCAGCATGCTGTGGACTAGCGGGAGGGCCGCTCACTACAATGAGCAGTTCTTC.

This clone has only a few counts. V usage is TRBV30 and J usage is TRBJ1-4, with a weak D call TRBD1 (6 bases). The CDR3 is 15 residues long. V was shortened by 2 bases and J by 8 bases, with 18 bases between the two germline ends. Germline values: CDR1 GTSNPN, CDR2 SVGIG (reference sequence). The CDR3 nucleotides are TGTGCCTGGAGTTTGGGGGCGCTAGTTCAGGAAAAACTGTTTTTT. It specifies CAWSLGALVQEKLFF.

This clone was seen a few times. This rearrangement joins TRBV27 to TRBJ2-1; the match to TRBD2 covers 8 bases. The CDR3 runs to 15 residues. The V and J ends lost 3 bases and 2 bases, in that order; junction bases with no gene match: 3. Germline V gene lookup returns CDR1 MNHEY and CDR2 SMNVEV (reference sequence). The CDR3 loop reads CASSFEREPYNEQFF. DNA of the CDR3: TGTGCCAGCAGTTTCGAGCGGGAGCCCTACAATGAGCAGTTCTTC.

This clone came up once. One end of the junction varies from germline; a read error may be responsible. The chain links TRBV9 to TRBJ2-1; possible D gene TRBD1, 6 bases. The CDR3 runs 17 residues. CDR1 is SGDLS and CDR2 is YYNGEE in the germline V gene. CDR3 coding DNA: TGTGCCAGCAGCTCAGGGGATAGGTGGGGGAGCTACAGTGAGCAGTTCTTC. Encoded protein: CASSSGDRWGSYSEQFF.

This chain uses TRBV6-5 with TRBJ2-7, with 9 bases fitting TRBD2. The V gene's germline CDR1 is MNHEY and CDR2 SVGAGI. The trim removed 6 bases at V and 3 bases at J, leaving 9 bases unmatched. This CDR3 is built from 15 residues. CDR3: CASRPRGGDYYEQYF. CDR3 DNA sequence: TGTGCCAGCAGGCCACGCGGGGGGGATTACTACGAGCAGTACTTC.

The V call is TRBV25-1, the J call TRBJ1-3; D uncertain. The CDR3 totals 16 residues. V was trimmed by 3 bases and J by 0 bases, leaving 12 bases between them. Germline CDR1 and CDR2: MGHDK and SYGVNS. CDR3 in DNA: TGTGCCAGCAGTGACCCCGGGTCTGGCTCTGGAAACACCATATATTTT. Its translation: CASSDPGSGSGNTIYF.

This chain uses TRBV13 with TRBJ2-1; 9 bases fit TRBD2. Germline CDR1 is PRHDT and CDR2 is FYEKMQ (reference sequence). This CDR3 contains 19 residues. V lost 5 bases to trimming and J lost 0 bases; unmatched junction nucleotides: 14. CDR3 in DNA: TGTGCCAGCAGCCCCCTCCGGACTAGCGCCTCCCCCTCCTACAATGAGCAGTTCTTC. Translation: CASSPLRTSASPSYNEQFF.

The chain couples TRBV7-2 to TRBJ2-2; D remains ambiguous. This CDR3 has 15 amino acids. Between the trimmed V and J ends, which lost 1 base and 4 bases, there was a span of 10 bases. The germline gives CDR1 SGHTA, CDR2 FQGNSA. The CDR3 nucleotides are TGTGCCAGCAGCTTAGGGGCAGCCCCCACCGGGGAGCTGTTTTTT. Translating it yields CASSLGAAPTGELFF.

There are a few counts of this clone. The chain carries TRBV2 and TRBJ2-2; no reliable D call. CDR1 and CDR2 (germline): SNHLY, FYNNEI. The CDR3 sequence is 13 residues long. V lost 7 bases and J lost 0, with 6 bases in between. The CDR3 DNA follows: TGTGCCAGCAAGAGGACGAACACCGGGGAGCTGTTTTTT. Translating gives CASKRTNTGELFF.

The chain is built from TRBV10-2 and TRBJ1-2; 7 bases map to TRBD1. Trimming cost V 4 bases and J 5 bases; bases outside gene matches: 4. This CDR3 spans 13 amino acids. Germline V gene sequence: CDR1 WSHSY, CDR2 SAAADI. Here the CDR3 reads CASSGGTAYGYTF. The CDR3 bases are TGCGCCAGCAGTGGTGGGACAGCTTATGGCTACACCTTC.

Only one count was recorded for this clone. This chain links TRBV6-2 or TRBV6-3 with TRBJ1-2; 7 nucleotides line up with TRBD1. Per the germline V gene, CDR1 is MNHEY and CDR2 is SVGEGT. V shed 5 bases and J 6 bases; nucleotides not matched to a gene: 9. The CDR3 totals 14 residues. The CDR3 is CASSLTGAGHGYTF. CDR3 nucleotide sequence: TGTGCCAGCAGTCTAACAGGGGCAGGGCATGGCTACACCTTC.

This chain uses TRBV6-6 with TRBJ2-7; 10 bases are shared with TRBD1. Germline assignment: CDR1 MNHNY and CDR2 SVGAGI (reference sequence). Losses at the gene ends were 6 bases for V and 5 bases for J; bases not matched to a gene: 10. CDR3 length: 15 residues. CDR3 loop: CASSQDRGYPHEQYF. Written as DNA, the CDR3 is TGTGCCAGCAGCCAGGACAGGGGGTACCCCCACGAGCAGTACTTC.

The gene calls are TRBV6-5 and TRBJ1-6, with 9 bases matching TRBD1. J lost 11 bases, V lost 6 bases, and 11 bases had no gene match. This CDR3 has 15 amino acids. CDR1 is MNHEY, CDR2 SVGAGI, per germline. The CDR3 DNA sequence: TGTGCCAGCAGAGCCGGGGACAGGGAGCGGCCACCCCTCCACTTT. The encoded protein is CASRAGDRERPPLHF.

The rearrangement joins TRBV4-3 to TRBJ1-1; D gene uncertain. CDR1 and CDR2 (germline): LGHNA, YSLEER. CDR3 length equals 17 residues. Trimming took off 0 bases at V and 2 bases at J, with 16 bases between the two ends. CDR3 in DNA: TGCGCCAGCAGCCAAGATCATTCGAGACACCCTAACACTGAAGCTTTCTTT. Amino acids: CASSQDHSRHPNTEAFF.